The TCR beta chain described here comes from a study of identifying expanded T cells in peripheral blood. Whole-study results and caveats: Across healthy donors, higher total template counts meant significantly greater approximately 2-week count variance.

Turning to this clone: The antigen is not known.

The table came from immunoSEQ multiplex PCR; TCRdb's copy has only in-frame clones and leaves some out. The repertoire holds 60,000 or so clones, with about 83% as singletons. V gave up 3 bases and J gave up 2 bases, with 10 bases separating them. This CDR3 spans 15 amino acids. Germline values: CDR1 MNHEY, CDR2 SMNVEV (reference sequence). Collection occurred without any documented infections or immune events in donors. The chain joins TRBV27 to TRBJ2-2; D gene uncertain. The sample comprised blood. The sequence derives from a person aged 18 to 75 in good health. The CDR3 region has the DNA TGTGCCAGCAGTTTCAAGGGTCTTAACACCGGGGAGCTGTTTTTT. Its protein is CASSFKGLNTGELFF.